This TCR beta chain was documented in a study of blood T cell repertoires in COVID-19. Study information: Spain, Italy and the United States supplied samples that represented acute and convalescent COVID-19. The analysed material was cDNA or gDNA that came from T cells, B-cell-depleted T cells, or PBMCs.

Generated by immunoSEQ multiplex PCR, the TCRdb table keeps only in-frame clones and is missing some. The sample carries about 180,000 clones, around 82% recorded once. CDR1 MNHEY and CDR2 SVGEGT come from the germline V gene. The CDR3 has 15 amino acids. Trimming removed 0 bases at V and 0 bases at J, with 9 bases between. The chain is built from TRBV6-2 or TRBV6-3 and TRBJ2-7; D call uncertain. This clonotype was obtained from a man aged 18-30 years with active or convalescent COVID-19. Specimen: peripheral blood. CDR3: CASSYSMGPSYEQYF. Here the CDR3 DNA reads TGTGCCAGCAGTTACTCGATGGGCCCCTCCTACGAGCAGTACTTC.